This T cell receptor (beta chain) was retrieved from a study of Tregs in tolerant kidney transplant recipients. Assay: immunoSEQ multiplex PCR; the TCRdb copy retains only in-frame clones and omits some. The table includes roughly 250,000 clones, around 81% detected once. This CDR3 is 15 amino acids long. Germline V gene data show CDR1 as SGHAT and CDR2 as FQNNGV. V lost 5 bases and J 4 bases, leaving 17 bases between the germline ends. This clone came up once. The chain is built from TRBV11-2 and TRBJ1-2, with D unclear. Sequencing used CD4+ T cells from blood. The sequence was collected from a human donor in good health. The CDR3 DNA reads as TGTGCCAGCAGCCAAGTGAGCGATACCGCCTATGGCTACACCTTC. Protein sequence: CASSQVSDTAYGYTF.